This TCR beta chain is from a study of human T cells and chemical hapten exposure. Overall study context: Sensitization involved placing 2% DPC onto a 2 cm by 2 cm region of upper inner arm skin. Alopecia areata, totalis or universalis affected patients, mainly female. From small differences in pooled library volume came most of the variation in per-sample TCR yields. Study results and caveats: TCRs exceeding 1 in 1000 frequency stayed unchanged with DPC sensitization.

One entry per CDR3 protein, called by TCRdb with MiXCR from the RACE reads. The table has 250,000 to 300,000 distinct CDR3 sequences, around 7% seen once. On this clonotype: Its specificity is not known.

Trimming stripped 5 bases from V and 3 bases from J, with 11 bases between. This CDR3 is built from 15 residues. CDR1 and CDR2 from the germline V gene are SGHVS and FNYEAQ. The time point: pre-sensitization, week 0. Treatment denoted: therapeutic diphenylcyclopropenone sensitization with weekly scalp DPC. The clonotype comes from a man between 18 and 35 years old with alopecia areata. Some clones in this sample may be carry-over from other donors' samples. Source: whole blood, taken in connection with sensitization to the hapten diphenylcyclopropenone (DPC). This chain connects TRBV7-6 to TRBJ2-6; perhaps TRBD2 as D (6 bases). CDR3 region: CASSRREVGANVLTF. The CDR3 DNA reads as TGTGCCAGCAGCCGCAGGGAGGTTGGGGCCAACGTCCTGACTTTC.